One sample yielded the 22 T cell receptor beta chains listed below, sequenced in a study of T cells in women clearing cervical HPV infection. Sequenced by immunoSEQ multiplex PCR; TCRdb stores in-frame clones only, minus some. Its table lists 30,000 to 35,000 clones. Sequencing was performed on blood buffy coat. The receptors were sampled from a woman aged 18-70 years with a cervical HPV16 infection that either progressed to CIN3+ or cleared (not recorded which).

About this clone: The read is 3 residues too short to cover the CDR3 end, so that end is filled in from the germline J gene. This chain links TRBV20-1 with TRBJ2-2; D unresolved. CDR3 length: 13 amino acids. Germline V gives CDR1 DFQATT, CDR2 SNEGSKA (reference sequence). Here the CDR3 reads CSAPPGSNEKLFF. The CDR3 bases that were read are TGCAGTGCCCCCCCAGGCTCTAACGAAAAG.

A note on this clone: The read finishes 3 residues shy of the CDR3 end, and the germline J gene is used to complete it. The chain is built from TRBV20-1 and TRBJ1-5; 9 bases fit TRBD1. The CDR3 is 12 amino acids. Germline values: CDR1 DFQATT, CDR2 SNEGSKA (reference sequence). Incomplete CDR3 DNA: TGCAGTGCTGGGGGACAGGGAAAACCC. Amino acids: CSAGGQGKP. The CDR3 in its entirety is CSAGGQGKPQHF.

Remarks on this clone: The read ends 3 residues early relative to the CDR3; the germline J gene fills the gap. The chain uses TRBV20-1 and TRBJ2-1; 9 bases are shared with TRBD2. After removal of 2 bases from V and 7 bases from J, the junction contained 6 bases not matched to a gene. The V gene's germline CDR1 is DFQATT and CDR2 SNEGSKA (reference sequence). The CDR3 is 14 residues long. The CDR3 DNA, read in part, is TGCAGTGCTAGAATTAGCGGGAGACCAAATGAG. Its translation is CSARISGRPNE. The full CDR3 protein reads CSARISGRPNEQFF.

About this clone: The read stops 3 residues short of the end of the CDR3; the missing end is completed from the germline J gene. The chain employs TRBV11-2 and TRBJ1-1; the D is unclear. The CDR3 runs to 12 residues. Per the germline V gene, CDR1 is SGHAT and CDR2 is FQNNGV. The part of the CDR3 DNA that was read is TGTGCCAGCAGCTTAATAGTCCCGGAA. Protein sequence: CASSLIVPE. The whole CDR3 is CASSLIVPEAFF.

In regard to this clone: With the read ending 3 residues before the CDR3 end, the germline J gene is used to fill in that end. The chain is built from TRBV10-3 and TRBJ2-3; possibly TRBD2 for D (6 bases). The CDR3 spans 16 residues. Germline CDR1 reads ENHRY; CDR2 reads SYGVKD. The V end was cut by 7 bases, the J end by 1 base, with 18 bases between. CDR3 DNA (partial): TGTGCCATCAATTCCGGGACCCGCGGGGGCACAGATACG. Protein product: CAINSGTRGGTDT. The CDR3 reads in full as CAINSGTRGGTDTQYF.

Comments on this clone: The CDR3 end lies 3 residues beyond the end of the read and is filled in from the germline J gene. The rearrangement uses TRBV20-1 and TRBJ2-1, with D possibly TRBD1 on 6 matching bases. V lost 0 bases, J lost 4 bases, and 16 bases lay in between. The germline V gene encodes CDR1 DFQATT and CDR2 SNEGSKA (reference sequence). The CDR3 has 16 amino acids. CDR3 bases read: TGCAGTGCTAGAGACGACCGGGACATCTATTACAATGAG. Translating gives CSARDDRDIYYNE. The entire CDR3 is CSARDDRDIYYNEQFF.

About this clone itself: The observed sequence ends 3 residues before the CDR3 terminus, with the missing tail filled in from the germline J gene. The chain carries TRBV7-8 and TRBJ1-2; 8 bases line up with TRBD1. Germline CDR1 is SGHVS and CDR2 is FQNEAQ. There are 15 residues in the CDR3. The CDR3 sequence is CASSLLTGDEDGYTF. The DNA read from the CDR3 is TGTGCCAGCAGCTTATTGACAGGGGATGAAGACGGC.

In regard to this clone: The CDR3 end lies 3 residues beyond the end of the read and is filled in from the germline J gene. The genes are TRBV10-1 and TRBJ2-1, with 7 positions matching TRBD2. Germline CDR1 is WNHNN and CDR2 is SYGVQD (reference sequence). The CDR3 runs to 15 residues. With V trimmed by 2 bases and J by 0 bases, 1 base remained unmatched. This CDR3 reads CASSELADSYNEQFF. Incomplete CDR3 DNA: TGCGCCAGCAGTGAGCTAGCGGACTCCTACAATGAG.

Comments on this clone: Read data end 3 residues before the CDR3 end; the end is taken from the germline J gene. The rearrangement joins TRBV20-1 to TRBJ1-2; no clear D gene. V was shortened by 0 bases and J by 0 bases, with 11 bases between the two germline ends. The CDR3 has 15 residues. Germline loops: CDR1 DFQATT, CDR2 SNEGSKA (reference sequence). The CDR3 here is CSARERVRANYGYTF. The DNA read from the CDR3 is TGCAGTGCTAGAGAGAGGGTGCGCGCTAACTATGGC.

Notes on this clone: The read is 3 residues too short to cover the CDR3 end, so that end is filled in from the germline J gene. V and J are TRBV6-2 or TRBV6-3 and TRBJ2-7; D is unresolved. Germline assignment: CDR1 MNHEY and CDR2 SVGEGT. This CDR3 region has 15 residues. Trimming cost V 6 bases and J 2 bases, with 17 bases left between them. The CDR3 region is CASRESLRSTYEQYF. The CDR3 DNA, read in part, is TGTGCCAGCAGAGAGTCCCTCAGGAGTACCTACGAG.

Worth noting for this clone: The observed sequence ends 3 residues before the CDR3 terminus, with the missing tail filled in from the germline J gene. The chain has TRBV2 and TRBJ1-2, with D hard to call. Trimming pared 5 bases from V and 3 bases from J, leaving 10 bases between. This CDR3 has 13 amino acids. CDR1 and CDR2 from the germline V gene are SNHLY and FYNNEI. The covered CDR3 bases are TGTGCCAGCAGTAAGGCAGGTTACTATGGC. It specifies CASSKAGYYG. In full, the CDR3 reads CASSKAGYYGYTF.

For this clone: The read halts 3 residues ahead of the CDR3 end, with the missing end drawn from the germline J gene. The chain couples TRBV5-1 to TRBJ2-4, with D tentatively TRBD1 (6 bases). Between the trimmed V and J ends, which lost 3 bases and 7 bases, there was a span of 17 bases. This CDR3 comprises 15 residues. Germline values: CDR1 SGHRS, CDR2 YFSETQ. CDR3 in amino acids: CASSWGPDGKNIQYF. The covered CDR3 bases are TGCGCCAGCAGCTGGGGGCCCGACGGAAAGAACATT.

Notes on this clone: The read finishes 3 residues shy of the CDR3 end, and the germline J gene is used to complete it. The chain combines TRBV5-4 with TRBJ2-5; no reliable D call. The germline V gene has CDR1 SGHNT and CDR2 YYREEE (reference sequence). V lost 2 bases to trimming and J lost 4 bases, with 12 bases between them. CDR3 length: 14 residues. The CDR3 is CASSFASYGETQYF. The CDR3 DNA, read in part, is TGTGCCAGCAGCTTTGCTTCGTACGGAGAGACC.

Remarks on this clone: The read finishes 3 residues shy of the CDR3 end, and the germline J gene is used to complete it. This chain connects TRBV5-1 to TRBJ2-5; possible D gene TRBD2, 6 bases. Germline V gene data show CDR1 as SGHRS and CDR2 as YFSETQ. The CDR3 contains 14 residues. V gave up 3 bases and J gave up 5 bases, with 14 bases separating them. The covered CDR3 bases are TGCGCCAGCAGCTGGTGGGGGGAGGAGGAGACC. Protein: CASSWWGEEET. The whole CDR3 sequence is CASSWWGEEETQYF.

Comment on this clone: The CDR3 end is not reached by the read, which stops 3 residues before it; the germline J gene fills it in. The chain carries TRBV2 and TRBJ2-2, with D possibly matching TRBD1 (6 bases). V lost 5 bases and J lost 4, with 11 bases in between. CDR1 is SNHLY, CDR2 FYNNEI, per germline. This CDR3 region has 14 residues. The CDR3 bases that were read are TGTGCCAGCAGTTCGACAGGAGCCACCGGGGAG. This sequence encodes CASSSTGATGE. The entire CDR3 protein reads CASSSTGATGELFF. The complete variable domain, with remaining parts taken from reference TRBV2 and TRBJ2-2, reads EPEVTQTPSHQVTQMGQEVILRCVPISNHLYFYWYRQILGQKVEFLVSFYNNEISEKSEIFDDQFSVERPDGSNFTLKIRSTKLEDSAMYFCASSSTGATGELFFGEGSRLTVL.

In the case of this clone: The read is 3 residues too short to cover the CDR3 end, so that end is filled in from the germline J gene. V and J are TRBV5-1 and TRBJ2-7; 13 nucleotides match TRBD2. Trimming removed 5 bases from V and 6 bases from J; junction bases left unmatched: 14. Germline CDR1 is SGHRS and CDR2 is YFSETQ. The CDR3 is 17 amino acids. CDR3 loop: CASRTGTSGMGSREQYF. CDR3 DNA, as far as it was read: TGCGCCAGCAGGACCGGGACTAGCGGGATGGGCAGTCGCGAG. The entire variable domain, with the rest obtained from reference TRBV5-1 and TRBJ2-7, is as follows: KAGVTQTPRYLIKTRGQQVTLSCSPISGHRSVSWYQQTPGQGLQFLFEYFSETQRNKGNFPGRFSGRQFSNSRSEMNVSTLELGDSALYLCASRTGTSGMGSREQYFGPGTRLTVT.

Worth noting for this clone: The sequenced fragment ends 3 residues before the CDR3 boundary, so the rest is inferred from the germline J gene. The rearrangement uses TRBV18 and TRBJ1-2; 8 positions match TRBD1. The CDR3 sequence is 14 residues long. In germline, CDR1 is KGHSH, CDR2 LQKENI. The J segment lost 7 bases and the V segment lost 2 bases, leaving 6 bases of the junction unmatched. The sequenced part of the CDR3 DNA is TGTGCCAGCTCACCAACGGACAGGGAGGGTGGC. Residues: CASSPTDREGG. In full, the CDR3 is CASSPTDREGGYTF.

With regard to this clone: Coverage ceases 3 residues before the CDR3 finishes, and the germline J gene fills in the end. The chain employs TRBV11-2 and TRBJ1-6; D perhaps matches TRBD1 (5 bases). The germline V gene has CDR1 SGHAT and CDR2 FQNNGV. The CDR3 contains 15 residues. The V end was cut by 0 bases, the J end by 7 bases, with 10 bases between. CDR3 amino acids: CASSLDPGRNSPLHF. The covered CDR3 bases are TGTGCCAGCAGCTTAGATCCAGGGAGGAATTCACCC.

Comment on this clone: The read is 3 residues too short to cover the CDR3 end, so that end is filled in from the germline J gene. The rearrangement uses TRBV2 and TRBJ2-2; D may be TRBD1 (5 bases). This CDR3 contains 13 residues. Trimming took 1 base from V and 6 from J, leaving 6 bases between them. The germline V gene encodes CDR1 SNHLY and CDR2 FYNNEI. The DNA read from the CDR3 is TGTGCCAGCAGTGAAGGACAGCCCGGGGAG. It translates to CASSEGQPGE. From start to end, the CDR3 is CASSEGQPGELFF.

For this clone: The CDR3 goes on 3 residues after the read ends, and that part is filled in from the germline J gene. The chain is built from TRBV7-2 and TRBJ1-1, with TRBD1 as a possible D gene (5 bases). CDR1 and CDR2 (germline): SGHTA, FQGNSA. The length of the CDR3 is 16 residues. This CDR3 is CASSLAFAGPRETAFF. Incomplete CDR3 DNA: TGTGCCAGCAGCTTAGCCTTTGCGGGGCCCCGGGAGACA.

With regard to this clone: With the read ending 3 residues before the CDR3 end, the germline J gene is used to fill in that end. This sequence joins TRBV12-3 or TRBV12-4 and TRBJ2-3; TRBD1 matches at 8 bases. V lost 1 base, J lost 0 bases, and 6 bases stayed unmatched. The CDR3 is 17 amino acids. CDR3 amino acids: CASSLGPGGSSTDTQYF. Incomplete CDR3 DNA: TGTGCCAGCAGTTTAGGGCCAGGGGGCTCTAGCACAGATACG.

A note on this clone: Read data end 3 residues before the CDR3 end; the end is taken from the germline J gene. The J gene is TRBJ2-1, the V gene TRBV20-1; D may be TRBD2 (6 bases). The CDR3 runs to 15 residues. The germline V gene encodes CDR1 DFQATT and CDR2 SNEGSKA (reference sequence). Deletions cut 1 base from V and 8 bases from J, with 18 bases between. The CDR3 loop reads CSARVPGLPFHEQFF. The DNA read from the CDR3 is TGCAGTGCTAGAGTACCGGGACTCCCTTTCCATGAG.